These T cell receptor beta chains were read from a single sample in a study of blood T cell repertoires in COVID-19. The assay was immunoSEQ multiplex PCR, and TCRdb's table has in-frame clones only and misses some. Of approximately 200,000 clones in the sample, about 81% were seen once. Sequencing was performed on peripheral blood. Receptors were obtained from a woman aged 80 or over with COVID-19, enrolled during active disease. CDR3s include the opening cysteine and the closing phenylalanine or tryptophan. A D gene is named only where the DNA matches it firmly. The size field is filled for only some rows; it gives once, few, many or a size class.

CDR3: CASSFYRGYEQYF
DNA: TGTGCCAGCAGCTTCTACAGGGGGTACGAGCAGTACTTC
J: TRBJ2-7
D: TRBD1
size: .
V: TRBV5-4

CDR3: CASSSTYEQYF
DNA: TGTGCCAGCAGCTCCACCTACGAGCAGTACTTC
J: TRBJ2-7
D: .
size: .
V: TRBV7-9

CDR3: CASSLVLASDEQYF
DNA: TGTGCCAGCAGCTTAGTCCTAGCGTCGGACGAGCAGTACTTC
J: TRBJ2-7
D: .
size: .
V: TRBV7-2

CDR3: CATSDHRYSGANVLTF
DNA: TGTGCCACCAGTGACCACCGGTACTCTGGGGCCAACGTCCTGACTTTC
J: TRBJ2-6
D: .
size: once
V: TRBV24-1

CDR3: CASSQVSGHPRLNF
DNA: TGTGCCAGCAGCCAAGTTTCGGGACACCCCAGACTAAACTTC
J: TRBJ1-2
D: .
size: .
V: TRBV3-1/TRBV3-2

CDR3: CASSPRGGAVNEQFF
DNA: TGTGCCAGCAGCCCCCGGGGGGGTGCGGTTAATGAGCAGTTCTTC
J: TRBJ2-1
D: TRBD2
size: many
V: TRBV7-3

CDR3: CASSARQGPGELFF
DNA: TGTGCCAGCAGCGCAAGACAGGGGCCCGGGGAGCTGTTTTTT
J: TRBJ2-2
D: TRBD1
size: .
V: TRBV11-3

CDR3: CASSYGRGQYF
DNA: TGTGCCAGCAGCTATGGCAGGGGGCAGTACTTC
J: TRBJ2-7
D: .
size: .
V: TRBV11-2

CDR3: CASSPGQGPYTF
DNA: TGTGCCAGCAGTCCGGGACAGGGACCCTACACCTTC
J: TRBJ1-2
D: TRBD1
size: .
V: TRBV27

CDR3: CASNRGGPNEQFF
DNA: TGTGCCAGCAATCGGGGGGGGCCGAATGAGCAGTTCTTC
J: TRBJ2-1
D: TRBD2
size: .
V: TRBV7-6

CDR3: CASSTLSNSYEQYF
DNA: TGTGCCAGCAGCACCCTTAGCAATTCCTACGAGCAGTACTTC
J: TRBJ2-7
D: .
size: .
V: TRBV9

CDR3: CASSDPAAGTDTQYF
DNA: TGTGCCAGCAGTGACCCTGCCGCGGGGACAGATACGCAGTATTTT
J: TRBJ2-3
D: .
size: .
V: TRBV25-1

CDR3: CASSVEGGNTGELFF
DNA: TGTGCCAGCAGCGTAGAAGGGGGGAACACCGGGGAGCTGTTTTTT
J: TRBJ2-2
D: .
size: .
V: TRBV9

CDR3: CASSYSRGGGYTF
DNA: TGTGCCAGCAGTTATTCAAGGGGGGGCGGCTACACCTTC
J: TRBJ1-2
D: .
size: .
V: TRBV6-5